The 21 T cell receptor beta chains presented below share a single source sample, sequenced in a study of molecular identifiers for immune sequencing clone quantification. From the PCR reads, TCRdb called clonotypes with MiXCR, one entry per CDR3 protein. The sample includes more than 60,000 distinct CDR3 sequences, about a sixth of them seen just once. The sequenced material came from naive CD8+ T cells from blood, with Jurkat cell RNA spiked in. Subset described: FACS-sorted CD8+CD4-CCR7+CD45RA+ naive T cells. The receptor set was obtained from a human donor in good health. Some libraries in this study had Jurkat cell RNA spiked in.

The V and J genes are TRBV12-3 or TRBV12-4 and TRBJ2-6; TRBD1 or TRBD2 may be the D gene (6 bases each). Trimming left V 8 bases short and J 1 base short, with 18 bases between. The CDR3 totals 17 residues. The CDR3 spells CASALGGLSSGANVLTF. CDR3 sequence (DNA): TGTGCCAGCGCCCTAGGGGGACTGAGTTCTGGGGCCAACGTCCTGACTTTC.

Of note for this clonotype: Being one base from a much bigger clone, this may be a read error. The chain is built from TRBV12-5 and TRBJ1-3; 7 bases line up with TRBD1. This CDR3 spans 17 amino acids. Germline lookup yields CDR1 LGHNT and CDR2 FRNRAP. CDR3 region: CASGPGQLMLSGNAIYF. The CDR3 DNA reads TGTGCTAGTGGTCCGGGACAGCTTATGCTCTCTGGAAACGCCATATATTTT. Together with reference TRBV12-5 and TRBJ1-3, the CDR3 gives the full variable domain: DARVTQTPRHKVTEMGQEVTMRCQPILGHNTVFWYRQTMMQGLELLAYFRNRAPLDDSGMPKDRFSAEMPDATLATLKIQPSEPRDSAVYFCASGPGQLMLSGNAIYFGEGSWLTVV.

There are many counts of this clonotype. This chain joins TRBV7-9 and TRBJ2-7; 8 bases align to TRBD2. Germline loops: CDR1 SEHNR, CDR2 FQNEAQ (reference sequence). The CDR3 has 14 residues. The V segment lost 7 bases and the J segment 6 bases; nucleotides outside the gene matches: 11. CDR3 region: CASTQPGGSGEQYF. CDR3 nucleotide sequence: TGTGCCAGCACCCAACCGGGAGGGTCGGGCGAGCAGTACTTC.

This clonotype was counted many times. The chain has TRBV12-3 or TRBV12-4 and TRBJ2-7; the D call may be TRBD1 or TRBD2 (5 bases each). CDR3 length: 15 residues. The germline V and J ends were trimmed by 6 bases and 2 bases, with 17 bases remaining between them. The CDR3 loop reads CASRPQTGAPYEQYF. The DNA of the CDR3 is TGTGCCAGCAGACCCCAGACCGGGGCCCCCTACGAGCAGTACTTC.

This clonotype came up many times. The J gene is TRBJ2-7, the V gene TRBV7-6; D is uncertain. V was trimmed by 5 bases and J by 2 bases, leaving 13 bases between them. This CDR3 comprises 14 residues. Germline lookup yields CDR1 SGHVS and CDR2 FNYEAQ. CDR3 nucleotide sequence: TGTGCCAGCAGCCCGATGGCAGAAACCTACGAGCAGTACTTC. Translation: CASSPMAETYEQYF.

This clonotype was detected ten times or more. The gene calls are TRBV7-9 and TRBJ1-6; weak D call: TRBD1 (6 bases). This CDR3 has 14 residues. Trimming removed 6 bases from V and 6 bases from J, with 12 bases in between. Germline V lookup: CDR1 SEHNR, CDR2 FQNEAQ (reference sequence). Written as DNA, the CDR3 is TGTGCCAGCAGGAGCGACAGGAGTAATTCACCCCTCCACTTT. Translating gives CASRSDRSNSPLHF.

This clonotype came up many times. This rearrangement joins TRBV13 to TRBJ2-5; TRBD1 is a possible D gene (6 bases). This CDR3 has 14 residues. Germline V CDR1 and CDR2: PRHDT, FYEKMQ (reference sequence). Trimming left V 0 bases short and J 2 bases short, with 7 bases between. DNA of the CDR3: TGTGCCAGCAGCTTAGGCGGGACACAAGAGACCCAGTACTTC. Translating gives CASSLGGTQETQYF.

In regard to this clonotype: A read error is likely, as this CDR3 ends without the conserved phenylalanine or tryptophan. This chain uses TRBV7-9 with TRBJ1-1, with D unclear. V lost 5 bases to trimming and J lost 2 bases, with 6 bases between them. This CDR3 is built from 12 residues. Germline CDR1 and CDR2: SEHNR and FQNEAQ (reference sequence). CDR3 region: CASSPVNTEAFL. The CDR3 DNA reads as TGTGCCAGCAGCCCCGTTAACACTGAAGCTTTCCTT.

Remarks on this clonotype: A read error is possible here, since a much larger clone lies one base away. This chain joins TRBV11-3 and TRBJ2-3; D perhaps matches TRBD1 (5 bases). This CDR3 is 13 amino acids long. CDR1 is SGHNT and CDR2 is YENEEA in the germline V gene. CDR3 residues: CASTIRPTDTQCF. The CDR3 nucleotides read TGTGCCAGCACCATCAGACCGACAGATACGCAGTGTTTT.

This clonotype came up many times. The V and J genes are TRBV20-1 and TRBJ1-1; D is ambiguous. The CDR3 sequence is 15 residues long. Trimming took 0 bases from V and 0 from J, leaving 11 bases between them. The germline V gene encodes CDR1 DFQATT and CDR2 SNEGSKA (reference sequence). In DNA form, the CDR3 reads TGCAGTGCTAGAGACCTCTCTCGCATGAACACTGAAGCTTTCTTT. Translation gives CSARDLSRMNTEAFF.

In this sample, this clonotype turned up many times. J is TRBJ1-5 and V is TRBV6-2 or TRBV6-3; maybe TRBD1 (6 bases). The CDR3 extends over 15 amino acids. In germline, CDR1 is MNHEY, CDR2 SVGEGT. V shed 7 bases and J shed 5 bases, with 18 bases lying between them. The CDR3 loop reads CASNDLQGPHQPQHF. CDR3 coding DNA: TGTGCCAGCAACGACTTACAGGGACCACATCAGCCCCAGCATTTT.

This chain joins TRBV20-1 and TRBJ2-1, with D hard to call. The V end was cut by 2 bases, the J end by 0 bases, with 8 bases between. CDR3 length: 14 residues. CDR1 DFQATT and CDR2 SNEGSKA come from the germline V gene (reference sequence). CDR3 sequence (DNA): TGCAGTGCTAGATCCACGAGCTCCTACAATGAGCAGTTCTTC. This sequence encodes CSARSTSSYNEQFF.

V gene TRBV12-5 combines with J gene TRBJ2-7; no definite D call. V lost 3 bases to trimming and J lost 6 bases, with 9 bases between them. The CDR3 length is 12 residues. Germline V gene data show CDR1 as LGHNT and CDR2 as FRNRAP. The DNA of the CDR3 is TGTGCTAGTGGTTTCCCGCGAGGCGAGCAGTACTTC. Its translation: CASGFPRGEQYF. The full variable domain, rest sourced from reference TRBV12-5 and TRBJ2-7, is DARVTQTPRHKVTEMGQEVTMRCQPILGHNTVFWYRQTMMQGLELLAYFRNRAPLDDSGMPKDRFSAEMPDATLATLKIQPSEPRDSAVYFCASGFPRGEQYFGPGTRLTVT.

This clonotype has at least ten counts. This rearrangement joins TRBV20-1 to TRBJ2-1; 9 bases are a match to TRBD1. This CDR3 contains 15 residues. The germline V gene has CDR1 DFQATT and CDR2 SNEGSKA (reference sequence). The ends lost 0 bases at V and 9 bases at J; junction bases unmatched: 9. The CDR3 region is CSAREPGQGRSEQFF. In nucleotides, the CDR3 is TGCAGTGCTAGAGAGCCGGGACAGGGTCGAAGTGAGCAGTTCTTC.

There are a few counts of this clonotype. The genes are TRBV4-2 and TRBJ2-1; 12 bases fit TRBD2. Per germline, CDR1 LGHNA and CDR2 YNFKEQ. With V trimmed by 5 bases and J by 5 bases, 10 bases remained unmatched. CDR3 length equals 17 residues. The CDR3: CASSVTPLAGGDNEQFF. The CDR3 region has the DNA TGTGCCAGCAGCGTCACCCCACTAGCGGGAGGTGACAATGAGCAGTTCTTC.

J is TRBJ2-5 and V is TRBV19; the D gene could be TRBD1 or TRBD2 (6 bases each). The CDR3 sequence is 11 residues long. The germline CDR1 and CDR2 sequences are LNHDA and SQIVND (reference sequence). Trimming pared 8 bases from V and 4 bases from J, leaving 8 bases between. The CDR3 DNA sequence: TGTGCCAGTGGGGGGCTAGAGACCCAGTACTTC. It yields the protein CASGGLETQYF.

Many counts were recorded for this clonotype. V is TRBV4-1 and J is TRBJ2-1; possible D gene TRBD2, 6 bases. The germline CDR1 and CDR2 sequences are MGHRA and YSYEKL. This CDR3 is built from 12 residues. V lost 11 bases to trimming and J lost 9 bases, with 17 bases between them. The CDR3 DNA reads TGCGCCTCCCAGAGCGTCGGGGGTGAGCAGTTCTTC. Its protein is CASQSVGGEQFF.

This clonotype was seen ten or more times. V usage is TRBV13 and J usage is TRBJ2-3, with 7 bases identical to TRBD2. The V and J ends lost 5 bases and 4 bases, in that order; junction bases with no gene match: 18. This CDR3 region has 18 residues. Germline-derived CDR1 and CDR2 are PRHDT and FYEKMQ (reference sequence). CDR3 in amino acids: CASSNEGQAGPPADTQYF. The CDR3 DNA sequence: TGTGCCAGCAGCAACGAGGGTCAAGCGGGACCGCCCGCAGATACGCAGTATTTT.

In its sample, this clonotype was seen many times. The V call is TRBV28, the J call TRBJ2-2, with D possibly matching TRBD1 (7 bases). Germline CDR1 is MDHEN and CDR2 is SYDVKM. V was pared by 3 bases and J by 6 bases, with 14 bases between. The CDR3 covers 15 residues. CDR3 coding DNA: TGTGCCAGCAGTTTTCAGGGGGGATGGGCCGGGGAGCTGTTTTTT. It is translated as CASSFQGGWAGELFF. Variable domain in full (rest from reference TRBV28 and TRBJ2-2): DVKVTQSSRYLVKRTGEKVFLECVQDMDHENMFWYRQDPGLGLRLIYFSYDVKMKEKGDIPEGYSVSREKKERFSLILESASTNQTSMYLCASSFQGGWAGELFFGEGSRLTVL.

Details on this clonotype: This may stem from a read error, because a much larger clone lies one nucleotide away. This chain connects TRBV10-3 to TRBJ2-7; D uncertain. The germline CDR1 and CDR2 sequences are ENHRY and SYGVKD. CDR3 length: 12 residues. Here the CDR3 reads CATSEAAYEQYF. DNA of the CDR3: TGTGCCACCAGTGAGGCCGCCTACGAGCAGTACTTC.

This chain joins TRBV5-1 and TRBJ2-7, with D unclear. This CDR3 comprises 14 residues. The germline V gene has CDR1 SGHRS and CDR2 YFSETQ. V was shortened by 0 bases and J by 0 bases, with 7 bases between the two germline ends. The CDR3 reads CASSLEQPSYEQYF. The CDR3 bases are TGCGCCAGCAGCTTGGAACAGCCCTCCTACGAGCAGTACTTC.